This T cell receptor (beta chain) was captured in a study of CD8+ T cells in alopecia areata. Whole-study context: Severity scores in treated patients reflected the percentage of scalp affected. General observations from the study: It was observed that many expanded lesional clones persisted in scalp and blood during tofacitinib. Compared with normal scalp, lesional scalp had higher clonality and more expanded CD8+ clones.

cDNA prepared by RNA extraction and subsequent reverse transcription served as the template for sequencing. Sequenced by immunoSEQ multiplex PCR; TCRdb stores in-frame clones only, minus some. The sample has 90,000 to 100,000 clones, roughly three fifths seen once; the top ten hold 15%. Treatment specified: oral pan-JAK inhibitor, 5-10 mg twice daily. Lesional scalp tissue (obtained by punch biopsy) and peripheral blood were collected from alopecia areata patients. A remark on this clone: The antigen remains undetermined.

The receptor's source is a human donor with alopecia areata. The source material was CD8+ T cells sorted from blood, sampled at week 4, from a patient treated with tofacitinib.

CDR3 sequence (DNA): TGTGCCAGCAGCCCCGGGACAGATGGCTACGAGCAGTACTTC. Translating gives CASSPGTDGYEQYF. The J gene is TRBJ2-7, the V gene TRBV9, with 7 nucleotides matching TRBD1. Germline CDR1 SGDLS, CDR2 YYNGEE. CDR3 length equals 14 residues. Trimming cost V 4 bases and J 3 bases; bases outside gene matches: 7.